This T cell receptor (beta chain) was profiled in a study of blood T cell repertoires in COVID-19. Across the whole study: Some COVID-19 samples were acute and others convalescent; all came from the United States, Italy and Spain. Sources were T cells, B-cell-depleted T cells, or PBMCs; the material itself was cDNA or gDNA.

In the study's own analysis: Reference gene primer amplification yielded estimated nucleated cell counts. Assay used: immunoSEQ multiplex PCR; TCRdb lists only in-frame clones, some missing. The V and J calls and the clone size are those of that table, but D and trimming were determined from the DNA. Of 130,000 or so clones listed, about 85% are singletons. Germline values: CDR1 SQVTM, CDR2 ANQGSEA. Trimming took 8 bases from V and 5 from J; bases not matched to a gene: 12. CDR3 length equals 15 residues. This TCR came from a human donor in a cohort sampled during active COVID-19. Sample: peripheral blood. This sequence joins TRBV29-1 and TRBJ2-5; 12 nucleotides agree with TRBD1. CDR3 in DNA: TGCAGCTCTACAGGGACAGGGGGCTTGTTGGAGACCCAGTACTTC. Protein sequence: CSSTGTGGLLETQYF. Drawing the rest from reference TRBV29-1 and TRBJ2-5, the complete variable domain is SAVISQKPSRDICQRGTSLTIQCQVDSQVTMMFWYRQQPGQSLTLIATANQGSEATYESGFVIDKFPISRPNLTFSTLTVSNMSPEDSSIYLCSSTGTGGLLETQYFGPGTRLLVL.